This TCR beta chain was found in a study of identifying expanded T cells in peripheral blood. Measured with immunoSEQ multiplex PCR; TCRdb has only the in-frame clones, and not every one. The sample lists around 90,000 clones, around 88% occurring once. Study results and caveats: Clone count variance between approximately two-week samples rose with total template count. Over about two and four weeks, about 17 and 20 clones changed, versus around 1.3 between replicates.

The CDR3 spans 15 residues. Germline V CDR1 and CDR2: SGHRS, YFSETQ. V was pared by 4 bases and J by 10 bases, with 20 bases between. On this clone itself: As yet, its antigen is unknown.

Healthy donors had no documented immune events, such as infections, while sampled. J is TRBJ2-2 and V is TRBV5-1; D may correspond to TRBD1 or TRBD2 (5 bases each). This TCR came from a person aged 18 to 70 in good health. Input material: blood. The CDR3, as DNA: TGCGCCAGCAGCCCCGGGACGGCATTCGGTATGGAGCTGTTTTTT. Its protein is CASSPGTAFGMELFF.